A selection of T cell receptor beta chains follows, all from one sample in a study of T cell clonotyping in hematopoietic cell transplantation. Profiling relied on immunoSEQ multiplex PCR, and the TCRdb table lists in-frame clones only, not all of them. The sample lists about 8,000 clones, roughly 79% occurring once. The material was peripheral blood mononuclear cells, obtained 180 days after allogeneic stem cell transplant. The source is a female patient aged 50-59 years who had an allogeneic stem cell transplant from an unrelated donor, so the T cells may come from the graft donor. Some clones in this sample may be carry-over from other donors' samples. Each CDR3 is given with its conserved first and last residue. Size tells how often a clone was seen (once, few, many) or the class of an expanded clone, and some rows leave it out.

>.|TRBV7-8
CASSAYGAQHF
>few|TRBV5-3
CAVRRNYGYTF
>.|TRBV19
CASHDRKSNQPQHF
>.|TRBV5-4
CASSQAQLHEAFF
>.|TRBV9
CASSGTGATGQPQHF
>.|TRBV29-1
CSVAPQGTCEQYF
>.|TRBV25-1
CASRGLGQGGDGYTF
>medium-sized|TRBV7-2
CASSLGGIQPQHF
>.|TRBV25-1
CASSEPRGKNTDTQYF
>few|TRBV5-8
CASSFGASGNTIYF
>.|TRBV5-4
CASSSEDNEQFF
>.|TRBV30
CAWSRDSSYEQYF
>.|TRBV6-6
CASSYGGTGTQETQYF
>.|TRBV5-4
CASSPAGGRAGYEQYF
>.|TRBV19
CASSINRGLQPQHF
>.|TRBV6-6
CASSYSGQSNEKLFF
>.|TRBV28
CATSEPAQQVKLYF
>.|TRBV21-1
CASRIDYEQYF
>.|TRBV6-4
CASSDSQPQHF
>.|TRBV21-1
CAAKGNFGRNYGYTF
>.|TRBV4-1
CASSQDSVQPQHF
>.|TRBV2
CASRAVEKLFF
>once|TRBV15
CATRGFEGFETQYF
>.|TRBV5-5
CASSLARTMDPYEQYF
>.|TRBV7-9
CASSFGEGNYGYTF
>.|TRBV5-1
CASRRGSGQGSETQYF
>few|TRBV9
CASSVDLANYGYTF
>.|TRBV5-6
CASNQAGAPNQPQHF
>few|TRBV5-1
CASSKGQTNTGELFF
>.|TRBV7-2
CASSPTLRQETQYF
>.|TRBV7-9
CASSRVGTSSNQPQHF
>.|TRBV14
CASSQDLGTFRGYTF
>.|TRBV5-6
CASSSTDQPQHF
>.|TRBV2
CASSLWGSPLHF
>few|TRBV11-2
CASSLGPQETQYF
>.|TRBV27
CASSPGTVPYEQYF
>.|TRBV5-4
CASSVTGNQPQHF
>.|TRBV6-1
CASSARGTEAFF
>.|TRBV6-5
CASSYFGVIGTDTQYF
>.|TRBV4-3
CASSQDQDRPNTEAFF
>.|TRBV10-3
CAISVSIPGVGYTF
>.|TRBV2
CANSYEQYF
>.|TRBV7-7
CASSLTGTGKETQYF
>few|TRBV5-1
CASSFSRPNTEAFF
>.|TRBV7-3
CASSLGGIGNEQFF
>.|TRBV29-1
CSVGWGRTEAFF
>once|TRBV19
CAIQRGPGYGYTF
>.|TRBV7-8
CASSAYRMNTEAFF
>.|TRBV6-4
CASSLGGHPSTDTQYF
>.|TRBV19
CASTSTGTGTYSNQPQHF
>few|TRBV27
CASTAGDLYTEAFF
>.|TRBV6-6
CASSEGQFNYGYTF
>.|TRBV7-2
CASSLRSGGAIRETQYF